Listed below are T cell receptor beta chains from one sample, sequenced in a study of untreated major depressive disorder. Profiled with immunoSEQ multiplex PCR; TCRdb holds only in-frame clones, not every one. This sample has approximately 20,000 clones, with more than 75% found just once. The source material was CD4+ T cells from PBMCs. The source of these receptors is a woman aged 25-40 years in good health. Both conserved end residues are part of each CDR3.

TRBJ1-3,TRBV4-1,CASSQADNSGNTIYF
TRBJ1-3,TRBV30,CASSSDSTGNTIYF
TRBJ2-1,TRBV10-3,CAISSTSPRNDEQFF
TRBJ2-7,TRBV5-1,CASSLEAVQGYEQYF
TRBJ2-7,TRBV10-3,CAIGVPSYEQYF
TRBJ1-6,TRBV28,CASRRGGSSYNSPLHF
TRBJ2-3,TRBV2,CASRTGYTDTQYF
TRBJ2-7,TRBV4-1,CASSQIAGDEQYF
TRBJ2-7,TRBV25-1,CASSEGYEQYF
TRBJ1-4,TRBV4-1,CASSRPGQENEKLFF
TRBJ1-4,TRBV19,CASSSTGGPNEKLFF
TRBJ2-1,TRBV10-3,CAISAGGEQFF
TRBJ2-7,TRBV4-3,CASSQGLAGGEQYF
TRBJ2-3,TRBV9,CASSVDDVGTDTQYF
TRBJ1-2,TRBV4-1,CASSQPIKGVYGYTF
TRBJ2-5,TRBV5-6,CASSLRTGETQYF
TRBJ2-3,TRBV4-1,CASSQGLPRTDTQYF
TRBJ1-2,TRBV7-2,CASSATFGRVPYTF
TRBJ2-1,TRBV2,CASTPQGVAYNEQFF
TRBJ2-2,TRBV2,CASRDATNTGELFF